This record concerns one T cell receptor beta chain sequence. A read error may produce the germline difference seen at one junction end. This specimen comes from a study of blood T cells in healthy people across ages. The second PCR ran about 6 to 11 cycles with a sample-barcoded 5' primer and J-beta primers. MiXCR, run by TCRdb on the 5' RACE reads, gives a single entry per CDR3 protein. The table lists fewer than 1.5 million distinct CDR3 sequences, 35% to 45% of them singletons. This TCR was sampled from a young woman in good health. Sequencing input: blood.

The CDR3 spells CASREGGLGWSYEQYF. CDR3 bases: TGTGCCAGCAGAGAGGGAGGGCTGGGCTGGTCCTATGAGCAGTACTTC. V and J are TRBV12-3 or TRBV12-4 and TRBJ2-7, with 7 bases fitting TRBD2. This CDR3 is built from 16 residues.